A single sample is the source of the 28 T cell receptor beta chains below, sequenced in a study of T-cell memory formation after mild COVID-19. TCRdb reprocessed the 5' RACE reads via MiXCR and lists one record per CDR3 protein. Of 300,000 to 400,000 distinct CDR3 sequences in the sample, around 27% were seen once. The sample taken for sequencing was PBMCs or a T cell subset sorted from them (not recorded which). The receptors originated from an adult woman who had mild COVID-19 (a few samples of this study predate the infection). Cell type and time point are not known.

The rearrangement joins TRBV15 to TRBJ1-3; perhaps TRBD1 as D (5 bases). Trimming took 2 bases from V and 8 from J, leaving 10 bases between them. The CDR3 runs to 13 residues. The germline CDR1 and CDR2 sequences are LNHNV and YYDKDF (reference sequence). DNA of the CDR3: TGTGCCACCAGCAGAAACGGGGGGGACACCATATATTTT. The encoded protein is CATSRNGGDTIYF. Full variable domain (outside the CDR3, taken from reference TRBV15 and TRBJ1-3): DAMVIQNPRYQVTQFGKPVTLSCSQTLNHNVMYWYQQKSSQAPKLLFHYYDKDFNNEADTPDNFQSRRPNTSFCFLDIRSPGLGDTAMYLCATSRNGGDTIYFGEGSWLTVV.

This sequence joins TRBV7-9 and TRBJ2-3; D call uncertain. Between the trimmed V and J ends, which lost 6 bases and 0 bases, there was a span of 13 bases. The CDR3 length is 15 residues. Germline CDR1 reads SEHNR; CDR2 reads FQNEAQ (reference sequence). CDR3 nucleotide sequence: TGTGCCAGCAGACTTAGGACCCGGAGCACAGATACGCAGTATTTT. Its translation is CASRLRTRSTDTQYF.

This clonotype was detected only a few times. The V call is TRBV29-1, the J call TRBJ2-1; 8 nucleotides align to TRBD2. The trim removed 2 bases at V and 5 bases at J, leaving 5 bases unmatched. Germline V gene data show CDR1 as SQVTM and CDR2 as ANQGSEA. This CDR3 contains 14 residues. As DNA, the CDR3 is TGCAGCGTTGAAAGCGGGAGAGGGAACAATGAGCAGTTCTTC. Translating gives CSVESGRGNNEQFF.

The chain uses TRBV6-5 and TRBJ1-1; D remains ambiguous. The CDR3 length is 13 residues. Germline V CDR1 and CDR2: MNHEY, SVGAGI. Trimming removed 0 bases at V and 5 bases at J, with 7 bases between. The CDR3 region has the DNA TGTGCCAGCAGTTACTCGTGGCAGACTGAAGCTTTCTTT. It codes for CASSYSWQTEAFF.

This clonotype was counted only a few times. The chain carries TRBV7-8 and TRBJ2-5; either TRBD1 or TRBD2 may supply D (6 bases each). CDR3 size: 14 residues. The V end lost 2 bases, the J end lost 2 bases, and 9 bases lay between the germline ends. Per the germline V gene, CDR1 is SGHVS and CDR2 is FQNEAQ. CDR3 in amino acids: CASSLWRGQETQYF. The DNA of the CDR3 is TGTGCCAGCAGCTTATGGAGGGGGCAAGAGACCCAGTACTTC.

The DNA for the CDR3 is TGTGCCAGCAGCTTGGGGGACAGGGTCGGCAATCAGCCCCAGCATTTT. It translates to CASSLGDRVGNQPQHF. The chain has TRBV5-6 and TRBJ1-5, with TRBD1 matching over 9 bases. J was trimmed by 2 bases and V by 0 bases; bases with no gene match: 3. The CDR3 runs 16 residues. Germline CDR1 SGHDT, CDR2 YYEEEE.

The chain recombines TRBV2 with TRBJ2-7; the D is unclear. This CDR3 contains 14 residues. Germline V gives CDR1 SNHLY, CDR2 FYNNEI. Trimming pared 7 bases from V and 2 bases from J, leaving 15 bases between. The CDR3 loop is CASTRETAPYEQYF. The CDR3 DNA follows: TGTGCCAGCACTCGAGAGACTGCCCCCTACGAGCAGTACTTC.

This clonotype was observed a few times. This rearrangement joins TRBV9 to TRBJ1-5; 7 bases align to TRBD1. This CDR3 has 18 amino acids. CDR1 and CDR2 from the germline V gene are SGDLS and YYNGEE. After removal of 3 bases from V and 5 bases from J, the junction contained 17 bases not matched to a gene. CDR3 DNA sequence: TGTGCCAGCAGCGCCGAGCCGGGTGTAGGGGGCAAGGATCAGCCCCAGCATTTT. Translated: CASSAEPGVGGKDQPQHF.

The chain joins TRBV24-1 to TRBJ2-3; 9 bases align to TRBD1. Losses at the gene ends were 4 bases for V and 2 bases for J; bases not matched to a gene: 12. Germline V gene sequence: CDR1 KGHDR, CDR2 SFDVKD. The CDR3 covers 18 residues. CDR3 coding DNA: TGTGCCACCAGTGAGGGGACAGGGCCGATTTACTACACAGATACGCAGTATTTT. Its protein product is CATSEGTGPIYYTDTQYF.

V usage is TRBV20-1 and J usage is TRBJ2-2, with a tentative D call TRBD2 (5 bases). The V and J ends lost 5 bases and 3 bases respectively, with 13 bases between them. Germline V gene sequence: CDR1 DFQATT, CDR2 SNEGSKA (reference sequence). This CDR3 is 14 amino acids long. The CDR3 loop reads CSARGGTDTGELFF. DNA of the CDR3: TGCAGTGCTCGAGGAGGTACGGACACCGGGGAGCTGTTTTTT.

The chain has TRBV24-1 and TRBJ2-3, with 14 bases matching TRBD2. The CDR3 consists of 17 residues. CDR1 is KGHDR and CDR2 is SFDVKD in the germline V gene. The trim removed 4 bases at V and 6 bases at J, leaving 8 bases unmatched. This CDR3 reads CATSDPGTSGGPDTQYF. The CDR3 DNA reads TGTGCCACCAGTGACCCGGGGACTAGCGGGGGACCGGATACGCAGTATTTT.

V gene TRBV7-3 combines with J gene TRBJ1-1, with D tentatively TRBD1 (6 bases). Germline V gene sequence: CDR1 SGHTA, CDR2 FQGTGA. The CDR3 length is 16 residues. V was shortened by 5 bases and J by 3 bases, with 19 bases between the two germline ends. The CDR3 spells CASSRDRIQGDTEAFF. The CDR3 region has the DNA TGTGCCAGCAGCCGTGACAGGATTCAAGGGGACACTGAAGCTTTCTTT.

For the CDR3, the DNA is TGTGCCAGCAGCTCCGGGGGGGCAGGGTCCACTGAAGCTTTCTTT. Its translation is CASSSGGAGSTEAFF. The rearrangement links TRBV7-2 to TRBJ1-1, with D tentatively TRBD1 (6 bases). CDR1 is SGHTA and CDR2 is FQGNSA in the germline V gene. CDR3 length: 15 residues. Between the trimmed V and J ends, which lost 4 bases and 4 bases, there was a span of 16 bases.

This clonotype has more than one count but fewer than ten. The genes are TRBV7-6 and TRBJ2-1, with D possibly being TRBD1 or TRBD2 (5 bases each). Trimming removed 6 bases at V and 1 base at J, with 19 bases between. Germline lookup yields CDR1 SGHVS and CDR2 FNYEAQ. This CDR3 spans 17 amino acids. The CDR3 region is CASSPSAGTGSYNEQFF. Written as DNA, the CDR3 is TGTGCCAGCAGTCCGAGCGCCGGGACGGGATCCTACAATGAGCAGTTCTTC.

The sample holds a few counts of this clonotype. The chain uses TRBV4-2 and TRBJ2-3, with 13 bases aligning to TRBD2. J gave up 1 base and V 4 bases, and 2 bases lay outside the gene matches. The germline CDR1 and CDR2 sequences are LGHNA and YNFKEQ. The CDR3 spans 16 residues. The CDR3 spells CASSLGTSGGTDTQYF. CDR3 DNA: TGTGCCAGCAGCCTCGGGACTAGCGGGGGCACAGATACGCAGTATTTT.

This clonotype was seen a few times. The V call is TRBV7-2, the J call TRBJ2-3, with 9 bases matching TRBD2. CDR1 and CDR2 from the germline V gene are SGHTA and FQGNSA. V lost 8 bases and J lost 0; bases outside the gene matches: 6. The CDR3 totals 15 residues. In DNA, the CDR3 is TGTGCCAGCGGATTAGCGGGAGTGAGCACAGATACGCAGTATTTT. Translated, it gives CASGLAGVSTDTQYF.

The chain employs TRBV7-3 and TRBJ2-1, with 13 bases matching TRBD2. This CDR3 comprises 16 residues. Per germline, CDR1 SGHTA and CDR2 FQGTGA. After removal of 5 bases from V and 3 bases from J, the junction contained 4 bases not matched to a gene. CDR3 sequence (DNA): TGTGCCAGCAGCGCGGGACTAGCGGGAAACTACAATGAGCAGTTCTTC. Residues: CASSAGLAGNYNEQFF. Drawing the rest from reference TRBV7-3 and TRBJ2-1, the complete variable domain is GAGVSQTPSNKVTEKGKYVELRCDPISGHTALYWYRQSLGQGPEFLIYFQGTGAADDSGLPNDRFFAVRPEGSVSTLKIQRTERGDSAVYLCASSAGLAGNYNEQFFGPGTRLTVL.

The chain employs TRBV30 and TRBJ2-7; D gene uncertain. Deletions cut 5 bases from V and 3 bases from J, with 11 bases between. Germline CDR1 reads GTSNPN; CDR2 reads SVGIG (reference sequence). This CDR3 comprises 12 residues. The CDR3, as DNA: TGTGCCTGGTCCACAGTGAGCTACGAGCAGTACTTC. Amino acids: CAWSTVSYEQYF.

This chain links TRBV11-2 with TRBJ2-6; D may be TRBD2 (5 bases). This CDR3 comprises 19 residues. Looked up from germline, CDR1 is SGHAT and CDR2 is FQNNGV. V lost 2 bases and J 1 base, leaving 18 bases between the germline ends. In DNA, the CDR3 is TGTGCCAGCAGCTTATCGGTTACTAGAAGTTTGTCTGGGGCCAACGTCCTGACTTTC. Translating it yields CASSLSVTRSLSGANVLTF.

The table lists this clonotype with a few counts. Likely a read error: the CDR3 ends without its conserved phenylalanine or tryptophan. The DNA is omitted, as the CDR3 cannot be located on it reliably, and the CDR3 follows TCRdb's listing. This chain connects TRBV14 to TRBJ2-7. CDR1 and CDR2 from the germline V gene are SGHDN and FVKESK. The CDR3 sequence runs 8 residues, both termini included. The CDR3 spells CASSLETI.

A few counts support this clonotype. The chain employs TRBV20-1 and TRBJ2-7, with D possibly TRBD2 on 5 matching bases. The CDR3 is 14 amino acids. Germline V gives CDR1 DFQATT, CDR2 SNEGSKA (reference sequence). V gave up 0 bases and J gave up 1 base, with 10 bases separating them. The DNA for the CDR3 is TGCAGTGCTAGAGATCCTGGACTTTCCTACGAGCAGTACTTC. Translated, it gives CSARDPGLSYEQYF.

As regards this clonotype: A junction boundary mismatches the germline segment, possibly from a read error. V is TRBV6-6 and J is TRBJ2-2; D assignment may be TRBD1 or TRBD2 (5 bases each). This CDR3 spans 15 amino acids. Per the germline V gene, CDR1 is MNHNY and CDR2 is SVGAGI (reference sequence). CDR3 residues: CASSLGAGIAGELIF. The CDR3 coding sequence is TGTGCCAGCAGCCTTGGGGCGGGTATAGCCGGGGAGCTGATTTTT.

The rearrangement links TRBV6-5 to TRBJ2-1; the match to TRBD2 covers 9 bases. The junction had 3 bases not matched to a gene; V was cut back by 2 bases and J by 7 bases. Germline V gene lookup returns CDR1 MNHEY and CDR2 SVGAGI. The CDR3 loop spans 14 amino acids. The CDR3 loop is CASSYVLAGNEQFF. The CDR3 coding sequence is TGTGCCAGCAGTTACGTCCTAGCGGGAAATGAGCAGTTCTTC.

This clonotype has more than one count but fewer than ten. This chain connects TRBV3-1 to TRBJ2-1; D not certain. Trimming shortened V by 1 base and J by 5 bases, and 9 bases separated the two germline ends. The CDR3 totals 14 residues. Germline CDR1 is LGHDT and CDR2 is YNNKEL (reference sequence). CDR3 in amino acids: CASSQGSVNNEQFF. The DNA of the CDR3 is TGTGCCAGCAGCCAAGGAAGTGTCAACAATGAGCAGTTCTTC.

The chain carries TRBV7-8 and TRBJ1-3, with 9 bases that match TRBD1. After removal of 3 bases from V and 3 bases from J, the junction contained 6 bases not matched to a gene. The CDR3 contains 16 residues. Germline CDR1 SGHVS, CDR2 FQNEAQ. This CDR3 is CASSLAGTGIGNTIYF. CDR3 coding DNA: TGTGCCAGCAGCTTGGCCGGGACAGGGATTGGAAACACCATATATTTT.

This clonotype was observed a handful of times. The genes are TRBV12-3 or TRBV12-4 and TRBJ2-3; TRBD1 agrees at 8 bases. V was clipped by 5 bases and J by 7 bases; unmatched bases: 17. The CDR3 runs to 17 residues. CDR3 sequence reads: CASSLPTRQGFGHTQYF. The CDR3 DNA sequence: TGTGCCAGCAGTCTCCCTACGCGACAGGGGTTTGGCCATACGCAGTATTTT.

The chain joins TRBV4-2 to TRBJ2-5; 10 bases fit TRBD2. The junction had 12 bases not matched to a gene; V was cut back by 4 bases and J by 10 bases. Germline V lookup: CDR1 LGHNA, CDR2 YNFKEQ. CDR3 length equals 15 residues. CDR3 residues: CASSLGLAGEPDQYF. DNA of the CDR3: TGTGCCAGCAGCCTTGGTCTAGCGGGGGAACCAGACCAGTACTTC.

The chain couples TRBV7-9 to TRBJ1-1, with D unclear. CDR1 is SEHNR, CDR2 FQNEAQ, per germline (reference sequence). The CDR3 spans 12 residues. V lost 6 bases, J lost 6 bases, and 11 bases lay in between. CDR3 sequence (DNA): TGTGCCAGCAGACCTGAGAAACCTGAAGCTTTCTTT. This codes for CASRPEKPEAFF. The full variable domain, rest sourced from reference TRBV7-9 and TRBJ1-1, is DTGVSQNPRHKITKRGQNVTFRCDPISEHNRLYWYRQTLGQGPEFLTYFQNEAQLEKSRLLSDRFSAERPKGSFSTLEIQRTEQGDSAMYLCASRPEKPEAFFGQGTRLTVV.